The 11 T cell receptor beta chains in this list originate from one sample, sequenced in a study of T-cell memory formation after mild COVID-19. Via MiXCR, TCRdb re-called the 5' RACE reads, giving one row per CDR3 protein. This table holds roughly 89,000 distinct CDR3 sequences, over 12% found once. Sequenced material: PBMCs or a T cell subset sorted from them (not recorded which). Receptors originate from a man between 18 and 35 years old who had mild COVID-19 (a few samples of this study predate the infection). Cell type and time point are not known.

This clonotype was recorded many times. The chain joins TRBV5-1 to TRBJ2-1; the D is unclear. The CDR3 has 14 residues. V was trimmed by 0 bases and J by 9 bases, leaving 13 bases between them. CDR1 is SGHRS, CDR2 YFSETQ, per germline. Written as DNA, the CDR3 is TGCGCCAGCAGCTTGGCTGTAGCCGATTTTGAGCAGTTCTTC. Protein product: CASSLAVADFEQFF. Using reference TRBV5-1 and TRBJ2-1 for the parts outside the CDR3, the full variable domain is KAGVTQTPRYLIKTRGQQVTLSCSPISGHRSVSWYQQTPGQGLQFLFEYFSETQRNKGNFPGRFSGRQFSNSRSEMNVSTLELGDSALYLCASSLAVADFEQFFGPGTRLTVL.

The table lists this clonotype with a few counts. The chain has TRBV7-3 and TRBJ2-1, with a weak D call TRBD2 (6 bases). V lost 7 bases, J lost 6 bases, and 13 bases lay in between. The CDR3 runs to 13 residues. Per the germline V gene, CDR1 is SGHTA and CDR2 is FQGTGA. CDR3 DNA sequence: TGTGCCAGCAACGCGGGGTATGGCAATGAGCAGTTCTTC. Its protein product is CASNAGYGNEQFF.

This clonotype was seen ten or more times. V usage is TRBV4-3 and J usage is TRBJ2-1; no clear D gene. Looked up from germline, CDR1 is LGHNA and CDR2 is YSLEER. This CDR3 spans 16 amino acids. Trimming stripped 0 bases from V and 4 bases from J, with 13 bases between. CDR3: CASSQDMKVIYNEQFF. CDR3 nucleotide sequence: TGCGCCAGCAGCCAAGATATGAAAGTAATATACAATGAGCAGTTCTTC.

The chain carries TRBV20-1 and TRBJ2-7; TRBD1 is a possible D gene (5 bases). Deletions cut 5 bases from V and 2 bases from J, with 10 bases between. The CDR3 covers 12 residues. CDR1 is DFQATT and CDR2 is SNEGSKA in the germline V gene (reference sequence). The CDR3 bases are TGCAGTGCTGACGACAGCACCTACGAGCAGTACTTC. The encoded protein is CSADDSTYEQYF.

The CDR3 nucleotides read TGTGCCAGTAGTCCTAAAGACAAACACGAGCAGTACTTC. Amino acids: CASSPKDKHEQYF. J is TRBJ2-7 and V is TRBV19; the D is unclear. The V gene's germline CDR1 is LNHDA and CDR2 SQIVND (reference sequence). This CDR3 has 13 amino acids. Deletions cut 5 bases from V and 5 bases from J, with 13 bases between.

V gene TRBV5-5 combines with J gene TRBJ2-1, with 8 nucleotides matching TRBD1. Losses at the gene ends were 4 bases for V and 2 bases for J; bases not matched to a gene: 11. This CDR3 contains 17 residues. Germline loops: CDR1 SGHKS, CDR2 YYEKEE (reference sequence). This CDR3 is CASSPTRTGMAYNEQFF. CDR3 in DNA: TGTGCCAGCAGCCCGACCCGGACAGGGATGGCCTACAATGAGCAGTTCTTC.

This clonotype was seen a handful of times. V usage is TRBV7-2 and J usage is TRBJ2-7; no firm D call. This CDR3 contains 14 residues. CDR1 is SGHTA, CDR2 FQGNSA, per germline. V dropped 2 bases and J dropped 3 bases, with 11 bases sitting between them. As DNA, the CDR3 is TGTGCCAGCAGCTTATTTCTGGGTAACTACGAGCAGTACTTC. This codes for CASSLFLGNYEQYF.

In this sample, this clonotype turned up many times. The chain has TRBV7-2 and TRBJ2-5; 13 nucleotides match TRBD2. V was clipped by 5 bases and J by 7 bases; unmatched bases: 16. Germline V lookup: CDR1 SGHTA, CDR2 FQGNSA. This CDR3 contains 18 residues. For the CDR3, the DNA is TGTGCCAGCAGCCCACTAGCGGGGGGGCAGACATATGGCGCGACCCAGTACTTC. Translated, it gives CASSPLAGGQTYGATQYF.

This clonotype was detected a few times. J is TRBJ2-3 and V is TRBV6-6; TRBD2 agrees at 11 bases. Germline CDR1 is MNHNY and CDR2 is SVGAGI (reference sequence). This CDR3 is 18 amino acids long. Trimming took 0 bases from V and 6 from J; bases not matched to a gene: 11. CDR3 amino acids: CASSYSMLAGGLGDTQYF. In nucleotides, the CDR3 is TGTGCCAGCAGTTACTCGATGCTAGCGGGGGGCCTCGGGGATACGCAGTATTTT.

This clonotype was detected ten times or more. This chain joins TRBV15 and TRBJ2-2; D unresolved. Germline-derived CDR1 and CDR2 are LNHNV and YYDKDF (reference sequence). This CDR3 is 15 amino acids long. The V end lost 0 bases, the J end lost 4 bases, and 9 bases lay between the germline ends. The CDR3 DNA is TGTGCCACCAGCAGAGAGGCCACCTTCACCGGGGAGCTGTTTTTT. Translating gives CATSREATFTGELFF.

This chain uses TRBV6-2 or TRBV6-3 with TRBJ2-1; 8 nucleotides line up with TRBD2. With 7 bases clipped from V and 0 bases from J, the junction kept 5 bases outside the gene matches. There are 15 residues in the CDR3. Looked up from germline, CDR1 is MNHEY and CDR2 is SVGEGT. The CDR3 reads CASTKAGGSYNEQFF. The CDR3 coding sequence is TGTGCCAGCACCAAGGCGGGGGGCTCCTACAATGAGCAGTTCTTC.